A selection of T cell receptor beta chains follows, all from one sample in a study of T cells in Graves' hyperthyroidism and ophthalmopathy. TCRdb reanalysed the multiplex PCR reads using MiXCR and keeps one entry per CDR3 protein. The sample includes under 400,000 distinct CDR3 sequences, 20% to 25% of them seen just once. Sequenced sample: blood. The receptors here all came from a woman between 50 and 59 years old with Graves' hyperthyroidism. Each CDR3 is given with its conserved first and last residue. D genes are given only for firm matches.

v_call	d_call	j_call	cdr3_aa
TRBV9	.	TRBJ2-5	CASSVGPLNQETQYF
TRBV12-5	TRBD1	TRBJ1-1	CASGGRGDTEAFF
TRBV5-1	.	TRBJ1-2	CASSSKREGYGYTF
TRBV28	.	TRBJ2-2	CASSLSDYSGELFF
TRBV7-3	.	TRBJ2-7	CASSSGIGTGEQYF
TRBV5-5	.	TRBJ2-7	CASSLGTSWEQYF
TRBV29-1	.	TRBJ2-5	CSVGKGVAQTQYF
TRBV7-9	.	TRBJ2-5	CASSLDRVYF
TRBV25-1	.	TRBJ2-5	CASSLSTVSETQYF
TRBV6-1	TRBD1	TRBJ2-1	CASGSGGQGEVHEQFF
TRBV5-1	.	TRBJ1-2	CASSLSNRVVSGYTF
TRBV7-2	.	TRBJ2-2	CASSLSSGAYTGELFF
TRBV11-2	.	TRBJ2-3	CASSPGTLPRDTQYF
TRBV29-1	.	TRBJ1-4	CSVGRTNEKLFF
TRBV20-1	.	TRBJ2-3	CSARVRSSADTQYF
TRBV28	.	TRBJ2-2	CASSLPGLGGRDTGELFF